These T cell receptor beta chains were read from a single sample in a study of blood T cell repertoires in COVID-19. Clones were read by immunoSEQ multiplex PCR, and TCRdb kept only the in-frame ones, dropping some. This table has 200,000 to 250,000 clones, around nine tenths appearing once. Input material: peripheral blood. The source is a woman between 18 and 29 years old who had recovered from COVID-19. CDR3s include the opening cysteine and the closing phenylalanine or tryptophan. D genes are given only for firm matches. The size entry is marked missing in some rows and otherwise reads once, few, many or a size class.

V: TRBV6-5; J: TRBJ1-1; size: .; D: .; CDR3: CASSPGMNTEAFF; DNA: TGTGCCAGCAGCCCCGGGATGAACACTGAAGCTTTCTTT
V: TRBV7-2; J: TRBJ2-1; size: .; D: TRBD2; CDR3: CASSLEGTSGRYYNEQFF; DNA: TGTGCCAGCAGCTTAGAAGGGACTAGCGGGAGGTATTACAATGAGCAGTTCTTC
V: TRBV14; J: TRBJ2-7; size: .; D: TRBD2; CDR3: CASSRYSGRNYEQYF; DNA: TGTGCCAGCAGCCGATATAGCGGGAGGAATTACGAGCAGTACTTC
V: TRBV27; J: TRBJ1-1; size: .; D: .; CDR3: CASRSPRTFNTEAFF; DNA: TGTGCCAGCAGGAGCCCTAGGACATTTAACACTGAAGCTTTCTTT
V: TRBV7-2; J: TRBJ2-7; size: .; D: TRBD2; CDR3: CASSLGGRETYEQYF; DNA: TGTGCCAGCAGCTTAGGCGGGAGGGAAACCTACGAGCAGTACTTC
V: TRBV19; J: TRBJ1-3; size: .; D: .; CDR3: CASSIGGAGGNTIYF; DNA: TGTGCCAGTAGTATAGGAGGAGCTGGAGGAAACACCATATATTTT
V: TRBV7-7; J: TRBJ2-5; size: .; D: .; CDR3: CASSLSGGSETQYF; DNA: TGTGCCAGCAGCTTAAGTGGGGGGTCTGAGACCCAGTACTTC
V: TRBV10-3; J: TRBJ2-7; size: few; D: TRBD2; CDR3: CATSLAGFYEQYF; DNA: TGTGCCACATCACTAGCGGGATTCTACGAGCAGTACTTC
V: TRBV25-1; J: TRBJ2-1; size: .; D: .; CDR3: CASSGERRTAYNEQFF; DNA: TGTGCCAGCAGTGGAGAGCGAAGGACAGCCTACAATGAGCAGTTCTTC
V: TRBV5-4; J: TRBJ2-5; size: .; D: .; CDR3: CASSLASGIQETQYF; DNA: TGTGCCAGCAGCTTGGCATCAGGGATCCAAGAGACCCAGTACTTC
V: TRBV30; J: TRBJ1-4; size: .; D: .; CDR3: CAWSAGIGEKLFF; DNA: TGTGCCTGGAGTGCAGGAATTGGTGAAAAACTGTTTTTT
V: TRBV28; J: TRBJ2-1; size: .; D: TRBD2; CDR3: CASSLPNVLAEQFF; DNA: TGTGCCAGCAGTCTCCCTAATGTACTAGCGGAGCAGTTCTTC
V: TRBV6-5; J: TRBJ1-2; size: .; D: .; CDR3: CASSYRQGLGYTF; DNA: TGTGCCAGCAGTTACCGGCAGGGGCTCGGCTACACCTTC
V: TRBV7-6; J: TRBJ1-3; size: .; D: TRBD1; CDR3: CASSLRTGHGNTIYF; DNA: TGTGCCAGCAGCTTAAGGACAGGGCATGGAAACACCATATATTTT
V: TRBV10-3; J: TRBJ1-2; size: .; D: TRBD1; CDR3: CAISESRDRAGYTF; DNA: TGTGCCATCAGTGAGTCGAGGGACAGGGCTGGCTACACCTTC
V: TRBV5-1; J: TRBJ1-2; size: .; D: .; CDR3: CASSHSGDYGYTF; DNA: TGCGCCAGCAGCCACTCAGGGGATTATGGCTACACCTTC
V: TRBV19; J: TRBJ1-2; size: .; D: .; CDR3: CASTMTGSYGYTF; DNA: TGTGCCAGTACAATGACAGGCTCCTATGGCTACACCTTC